This T cell receptor (beta chain) appears in the sequencing data of a study of blood T cell repertoires in COVID-19 (dated by TCRdb to about 2020). Concerning the study at large: Collaborator samples came from the United States, Italy and Spain and covered acute and convalescent phases of COVID-19. Subjects who had been exposed to COVID-19, were actively infected with it, or had recovered from it provided the deeply sampled blood TCRbeta repertoires that made up the dataset. The prospective study material was composed of cDNA or gDNA derived from T cells, B-cell-depleted T cells, or PBMCs. Nearly every sample came with metadata listing a de-identified subject ID, COVID-19 status, age in years and sex. The repertoires were made available in a free public database intended to serve as a resource for research on the immune response to SARS-CoV-2. Samples were obtained from the ongoing ImmuneRACE study (first 160 participants) and from 1,254 subjects provided by 6 global collaborators. Where HLA class I and class II types were available, the types were taken from metadata supplied by the sample provider, not from assay-based typing.

Collaborating institutions collected whole blood in K2EDTA tubes following their own protocols. For TCRbeta analysis, collaborator samples were shipped as frozen whole blood, as isolated PBMCs, or as DNA extracted from either sample type. Concerning this clone: Its antigen target is currently unknown. The record has no base qualities; no much larger clone is one base away.

TCRbeta CDR3 regions were amplified from genomic DNA by means of the immunoSEQ Assay, a bias-controlled multiplex PCR. The authors' analysis ran thus. The number of nucleated cells in each sample was estimated from the amplification of reference gene primers within the assay. Sequence reads were collapsed and filtered to measure the absolute abundance of every unique TCRbeta CDR3 rearrangement. For each sample, productive Simpson clonality was calculated as the square root of Simpson's diversity index over productive rearrangements. The table was pulled from immuneACCESS by TCRdb, which kept in-frame rearrangements only. Such tables lose some clones; where checked, under half of the loss comes from unresolved V genes, and the rest has no known cause. D and trimming come from the DNA, and the V and J calls and clone size come from that table. Recorded for this sample are about 200,000 clones; 80% to 90% of them occurred a single time. The top ten hold 2.5% to 3.5% of the sample.

Points the paper makes about the study in general: Clinical and demographic metadata were provided uncurated, with the amount varying by source and participant.

The receptor's source is a man aged 55 to 70 with acute or convalescent COVID-19. The sample taken for sequencing was peripheral blood.

The bases read TGTGCCAGCAGTTTCTCGTCGGGCTATAATTCACCCCTCCACTTT. It codes for CASSFSSGYNSPLHF. The chain couples TRBV6-5 to TRBJ1-6; there is no confident call for the D gene. The CDR3 covers 15 residues, taking in both the cysteine and the phenylalanine. The retained sequence is limited to the CDR3, 45 bases, with the frame set at the first base. Per the germline V gene, MNHEY is the CDR1 and SVGAGI is the CDR2. V drops 4 bases and J drops 3 bases, leaving 10 bases in between.